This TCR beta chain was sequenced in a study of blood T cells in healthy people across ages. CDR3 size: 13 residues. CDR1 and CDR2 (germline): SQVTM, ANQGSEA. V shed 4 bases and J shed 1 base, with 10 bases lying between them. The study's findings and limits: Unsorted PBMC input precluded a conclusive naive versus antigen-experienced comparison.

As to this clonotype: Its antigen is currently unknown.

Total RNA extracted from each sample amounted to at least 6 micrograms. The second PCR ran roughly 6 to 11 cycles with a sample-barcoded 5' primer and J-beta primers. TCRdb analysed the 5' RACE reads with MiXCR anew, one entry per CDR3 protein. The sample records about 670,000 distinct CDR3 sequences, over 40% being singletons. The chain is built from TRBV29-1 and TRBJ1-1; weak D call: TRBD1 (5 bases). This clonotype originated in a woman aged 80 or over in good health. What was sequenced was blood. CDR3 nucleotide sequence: TGCAGCGTTGGTTCAGGACAGAACACTGAAGCTTTCTTT. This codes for CSVGSGQNTEAFF.